This is a list of T cell receptor beta chains from one sample in a study of cytomegalovirus exposure and HLA in healthy donors. Method: immunoSEQ multiplex PCR; TCRdb's copy keeps in-frame clones and lacks some. The sample lists about 90,000 clones, 78% occurring once. Source material: PBMCs. The source is a woman aged 40 to 55 in good health and CMV-seropositive. The CDR3 runs from the conserved cysteine through the conserved F or W. The order of the fields is D gene, clone size, J gene, V gene, CDR3 DNA, CDR3 protein. The D gene is left open where the match is weak. Part of the rows lack a size; the others show once, few, many or a class for expanded clones.

>TRBD2|-|TRBJ2-1|TRBV11-3
TGTGCCAGCAGCTCCGGGACTAGTTTCGATGAGCAGTTCTTC
CASSSGTSFDEQFF
>-|once|TRBJ2-1|TRBV7-2
TGTGCCAGCGGCAACGCTCTCTCCTACAATGAGCAGTTCTTC
CASGNALSYNEQFF
>-|-|TRBJ2-1|TRBV7-9
TGTGCCAGCAGCTCCAGCGTCAATGAGCAGTTCTTC
CASSSSVNEQFF
>-|-|TRBJ1-2|TRBV6-1
TGTGCCAGCAGTCTAGAACAGGACTATGGCTACACCTTC
CASSLEQDYGYTF
>TRBD1|-|TRBJ1-5|TRBV28
TGTGCCAGCAGTCTTCAGGGGGTGGAACAGCCCCAGCATTTT
CASSLQGVEQPQHF
>TRBD1|-|TRBJ1-2|TRBV28
TGTGCCAGCAGTCCACCCTACAGGGGGGGAAGGGGTGGCTACACCTTC
CASSPPYRGGRGGYTF
>TRBD1|-|TRBJ2-3|TRBV4-3
TGCGCCAGCAGCCGATCCGTACAGGGGTGGTTCACAGATACGCAGTATTTT
CASSRSVQGWFTDTQYF
>TRBD2|many|TRBJ2-7|TRBV6-1
TGTGCCAGTGTCCCGGGACAGGTGACTAGCGGGGAGCAGTACTTC
CASVPGQVTSGEQYF
>-|-|TRBJ1-1|TRBV6-5
TGTGCCAGCAGACACAGGGATAGCACTGAAGCTTTCTTT
CASRHRDSTEAFF
>TRBD2|few|TRBJ2-3|TRBV28
TGTGCCAGCAGTTCGTACGGGGGGACAGATACGCAGTATTTT
CASSSYGGTDTQYF
>-|once|TRBJ2-3|TRBV7-3
TGTGCCAGCAGCTCCTATAATCCCGGGGACACAGATACGCAGTATTTT
CASSSYNPGDTDTQYF
>-|-|TRBJ2-1|TRBV18
TGTGCCAGCTCACCTCTTGGAGGGGACAATGAGCAGTTCTTC
CASSPLGGDNEQFF
>-|-|TRBJ1-3|TRBV30
TGTGCCTGGAGTACCTCAGGGGTCTCTGGAAACACCATATATTTT
CAWSTSGVSGNTIYF
>TRBD2|-|TRBJ2-1|TRBV18
TGTGCCAGCTCACCCAAGGGAACTAGCGGGAGGGGTTACAATGAGCAGTTCTTC
CASSPKGTSGRGYNEQFF
>TRBD1|-|TRBJ2-2|TRBV4-3
TGCGCCAGCAGCCAGGGGATCAGGGGGCATACCGGGGAGCTGTTTTTT
CASSQGIRGHTGELFF
>TRBD1|-|TRBJ2-7|TRBV10-3
TGTGCCATCAGTGAAGGAGACAGGGCCGGATACGAGCAGTACTTC
CAISEGDRAGYEQYF
>TRBD1|once|TRBJ2-3|TRBV9
TGTGCCAGCAAAGGGGGCAGGGGCACAGATACGCAGTATTTT
CASKGGRGTDTQYF
>TRBD2|-|TRBJ2-2|TRBV11-2
TGTGCCAGCAGCTTAAACCCCGGACTAGCTAACGGGGAGCTGTTTTTT
CASSLNPGLANGELFF
>-|few|TRBJ1-1|TRBV6-5
TGTGCCAGCAGTTACGGGCTGGGGAGAATAAACACTGAAGCTTTCTTT
CASSYGLGRINTEAFF
>-|-|TRBJ1-1|TRBV6-6
TGTGCCAGCAGCAACCCGGGTACTGAAGCTTTCTTT
CASSNPGTEAFF
>-|-|TRBJ2-4|TRBV19
TGTGCCAGTAGTATGGGCTCTTCAGCCAAAAACATTCAGTACTTC
CASSMGSSAKNIQYF
>TRBD2|-|TRBJ2-2|TRBV9
TGTGCCAGCAGCTTACCGGTATCGGGACTAGCGGGACTGAACACCGGGGAGCTGTTTTTT
CASSLPVSGLAGLNTGELFF
>-|-|TRBJ2-3|TRBV4-2
TGTGCCAGCAGCTCGACCCCGGCAGGGATGGGCGGCACAGATACGCAGTATTTT
CASSSTPAGMGGTDTQYF
>-|once|TRBJ2-7|TRBV7-9
TGTGCCAGCAGCTTAGAAGGGGGGGGTTCCTACGAGCAGTACTTC
CASSLEGGGSYEQYF
>-|once|TRBJ1-2|TRBV5-1
TGCGCCAGCCTATTCGGACAGCCCTATGGCTACACCTTC
CASLFGQPYGYTF